The 13 T cell receptor beta chains listed next were all sequenced from one sample in a study of cytomegalovirus exposure and HLA in healthy donors. The PCR was carried out with 60 Vbeta primers and 13 Jbeta primers. TCRdb keeps only in-frame clones here, not all; method: immunoSEQ multiplex PCR. Here the sample spans around 110,000 clones, approximately 67% being singletons. The sample consisted of PBMCs. These receptors were obtained from a young man in good health and CMV-seronegative.

The rearrangement joins TRBV28 to TRBJ1-1; D is perhaps TRBD1 (6 bases). The CDR3 spans 15 residues. V was cut by 7 bases and J by 5 bases, with 20 bases left in between. CDR1 is MDHEN, CDR2 SYDVKM, per germline. As DNA, the CDR3 is TGTGCCAGCATCCATGGCGGGGGGGCTCGGACTGAAGCTTTCTTT. Its translation is CASIHGGGARTEAFF.

The V and J genes are TRBV29-1 and TRBJ2-5; D call uncertain. The J call is uncertain, as TRBJ2-7 better fits the DNA end. Per the germline V gene, CDR1 is SQVTM and CDR2 is ANQGSEA. CDR3 length equals 13 residues. The CDR3 DNA reads as TGCAGCGTTGAAGATGGGCGTGCCTACGAGCAGTACTTC. It translates to CSVEDGRAYEQYF.

This clone was recorded a few times. The chain carries TRBV9 and TRBJ2-3; no firm D call. V lost 4 bases and J 0 bases, leaving 9 bases between the germline ends. In germline, CDR1 is SGDLS, CDR2 YYNGEE. The CDR3 has 14 amino acids. The CDR3 region has the DNA TGTGCCAGCAGCTCCGATCGGAGCACAGATACGCAGTATTTT. It codes for CASSSDRSTDTQYF.

The J gene is TRBJ2-2, the V gene TRBV29-1; D possibly corresponds to TRBD1 (5 bases). In germline, CDR1 is SQVTM, CDR2 ANQGSEA. Trimming removed 5 bases at V and 4 bases at J, with 11 bases between. CDR3 length: 13 amino acids. In DNA, the CDR3 is TGCAGCGTTCGCCAGGGTCTCACCGGGGAGCTGTTTTTT. Its protein product is CSVRQGLTGELFF.

This clone has just a few counts. J is TRBJ1-3 and V is TRBV7-2; no clear D. The CDR3 is 14 residues long. CDR1 and CDR2 (germline): SGHTA, FQGNSA. V lost 1 base and J lost 1, with 5 bases in between. CDR3: CASSLDSSGNTIYF. DNA of the CDR3: TGTGCCAGCAGCTTAGATTCGTCTGGAAACACCATATATTTT.

There are a few counts of this clone. The chain couples TRBV29-1 to TRBJ1-1, with 9 bases aligning to TRBD1. The CDR3 consists of 15 residues. J lost 3 bases, V lost 7 bases, and 12 bases had no gene match. Looked up from germline, CDR1 is SQVTM and CDR2 is ANQGSEA. The CDR3 DNA follows: TGCAGCGCGGGGAGGGACAGGGTAATTGACACTGAAGCTTTCTTT. It encodes CSAGRDRVIDTEAFF.

This chain connects TRBV19 to TRBJ2-2, with D perhaps TRBD2 (5 bases). This CDR3 comprises 15 residues. CDR1 LNHDA and CDR2 SQIVND come from the germline V gene (reference sequence). The germline V and J ends were trimmed by 6 bases and 3 bases, with 14 bases remaining between them. In DNA form, the CDR3 reads TGTGCCAGTAGACTGGGGAGCATAGACACCGGGGAGCTGTTTTTT. It translates to CASRLGSIDTGELFF. The whole variable domain, remainder taken from reference TRBV19 and TRBJ2-2, is DGGITQSPKYLFRKEGQNVTLSCEQNLNHDAMYWYRQDPGQGLRLIYYSQIVNDFQKGDIAEGYSVSREKKESFPLTVTSAQKNPTAFYLCASRLGSIDTGELFFGEGSRLTVL.

The chain uses TRBV29-1 and TRBJ2-7; D is perhaps TRBD1 (6 bases). V was clipped by 1 base and J by 4 bases, with 17 bases between them. CDR3 length: 15 amino acids. CDR1 is SQVTM and CDR2 is ANQGSEA in the germline V gene. As DNA, the CDR3 is TGCAGCGTTGAAGGGAATAAACAGGGATGGTACGAGCAGTACTTC. This sequence encodes CSVEGNKQGWYEQYF.

This chain connects TRBV11-2 to TRBJ1-1; D is uncertain. The germline V gene has CDR1 SGHAT and CDR2 FQNNGV. The V end was cut by 4 bases, the J end by 10 bases, with 16 bases between. This CDR3 contains 13 residues. The DNA of the CDR3 is TGTGCCAGCAGCTATAGACTCGAGGGAGCAGCTTTCTTT. It yields the protein CASSYRLEGAAFF. Using reference TRBV11-2 and TRBJ1-1 for the parts outside the CDR3, the full variable domain is EAGVAQSPRYKIIEKRQSVAFWCNPISGHATLYWYQQILGQGPKLLIQFQNNGVVDDSQLPKDRFSAERLKGVDSTLKIQPAKLEDSAVYLCASSYRLEGAAFFGQGTRLTVV.

The rearrangement uses TRBV18 and TRBJ1-4, with 7 bases identical to TRBD1. Germline V lookup: CDR1 KGHSH, CDR2 LQKENI. V shed 6 bases and J 7 bases; nucleotides not matched to a gene: 8. The CDR3 is made up of 14 amino acids. CDR3 DNA: TGTGCCAGCTCCCCCATGAGGGGGCGTGAAAAACTGTTTTTT. This codes for CASSPMRGREKLFF.

This clone occurred once. The chain is built from TRBV11-2 and TRBJ1-1, with D possibly being TRBD1 (5 bases). Germline V gene lookup returns CDR1 SGHAT and CDR2 FQNNGV. V dropped 3 bases and J dropped 1 base, with 15 bases sitting between them. This CDR3 is 16 amino acids long. The CDR3 is CASSFRLGQGNTEAFF. CDR3 DNA: TGTGCCAGCAGCTTCCGCCTAGGGCAGGGGAACACTGAAGCTTTCTTT.

This chain uses TRBV10-3 with TRBJ2-7, with D maybe TRBD2 (5 bases). V shed 9 bases and J shed 4 bases, with 16 bases lying between them. The CDR3 has 13 amino acids. Germline V lookup: CDR1 ENHRY, CDR2 SYGVKD. The CDR3 region is CAITSGLSYEQYF. The DNA for the CDR3 is TGTGCCATTACTTCCGGACTTTCATACGAGCAGTACTTC.

The V gene is TRBV5-6, the J gene TRBJ1-2; no clear D. This CDR3 spans 13 amino acids. V was trimmed by 4 bases and J by 7 bases, leaving 14 bases between them. Germline CDR1 and CDR2: SGHDT and YYEEEE. The CDR3 DNA reads TGTGCCAGCAGCCAAACCGGGGTAGCTGGCTACACCTTC. Translated, it gives CASSQTGVAGYTF. The variable domain in full, with the rest retrieved from reference TRBV5-6 and TRBJ1-2, is DAGVTQSPTHLIKTRGQQVTLRCSPKSGHDTVSWYQQALGQGPQFIFQYYEEEERQRGNFPDRFSGHQFPNYSSELNVNALLLGDSALYLCASSQTGVAGYTFGSGTRLTVV.